The 27 T cell receptor beta chains below come from one sample, sequenced in a study of blood T cell repertoires in COVID-19. Profiled with immunoSEQ multiplex PCR; TCRdb holds only in-frame clones, not every one. The data show over 60,000 clones, approximately 80% seen once. The sequenced sample was peripheral blood. The receptor source for this set is a man in his sixties with COVID-19, enrolled during active disease.

The chain has TRBV30 and TRBJ1-1; possible D gene TRBD1, 6 bases. The V end lost 0 bases, the J end lost 2 bases, and 13 bases lay between the germline ends. Germline CDR1 and CDR2: GTSNPN and SVGIG (reference sequence). The CDR3 sequence is 15 residues long. The CDR3 DNA reads as TGTGCCTGGAGTGTACGAGGACAGAGAAACACTGAAGCTTTCTTT. It encodes CAWSVRGQRNTEAFF.

This CDR3 reads CASSPIGTGVRDEQFF. In DNA, the CDR3 is TGTGCCAGCAGCCCCATAGGGACAGGGGTTAGGGATGAGCAGTTCTTC. The rearrangement links TRBV7-9 to TRBJ2-1, with TRBD1 matching over 10 bases. Germline CDR1 SEHNR, CDR2 FQNEAQ (reference sequence). The V gene end was trimmed by 5 bases and the J gene end by 8 bases; junction bases not matched to a gene: 12. The CDR3 is 16 residues long.

The V and J genes are TRBV30 and TRBJ2-7; D perhaps matches TRBD2 (5 bases). Germline-derived CDR1 and CDR2 are GTSNPN and SVGIG (reference sequence). CDR3 size: 11 residues. Trimming left V 5 bases short and J 0 bases short, with 5 bases between. The CDR3: CAWGSSYEQYF. Here the CDR3 DNA reads TGTGCCTGGGGGAGCTCCTACGAGCAGTACTTC.

The rearrangement joins TRBV5-1 to TRBJ2-7, with 9 bases that match TRBD1. Germline CDR1 and CDR2: SGHRS and YFSETQ. CDR3 size: 15 residues. Germline trimming cut 2 bases from V and 3 bases from J; bases unmatched to any gene: 6. CDR3 nucleotides: TGCGCCAGCAGCTTAGGGGACAGGGATCACTACGAGCAGTACTTC. Protein product: CASSLGDRDHYEQYF.

The gene calls are TRBV6-5 and TRBJ1-3; 7 nucleotides align to TRBD1. Per the germline V gene, CDR1 is MNHEY and CDR2 is SVGAGI. The ends lost 4 bases at V and 2 bases at J; junction bases unmatched: 5. The CDR3 sequence is 15 residues long. The CDR3 nucleotides are TGTGCCAGCAGTTCACAGGGGATGACTGGAAACACCATATATTTT. It codes for CASSSQGMTGNTIYF.

The chain carries TRBV6-1 and TRBJ2-1, with D tentatively TRBD2 (5 bases). The CDR3 totals 16 residues. Between the trimmed V and J ends, which lost 2 bases and 6 bases, there was a span of 17 bases. In germline, CDR1 is MNHNS, CDR2 SASEGT. In DNA form, the CDR3 reads TGTGCCAGCAGTGAATTGGCTAGCTTGAATTCCAATGAGCAGTTCTTC. It encodes CASSELASLNSNEQFF.

The chain carries TRBV5-1 and TRBJ1-5, with unresolved D. Between the trimmed V and J ends, which lost 4 bases and 3 bases, there was a span of 8 bases. The CDR3 has 13 residues. From germline, CDR1 is SGHRS and CDR2 YFSETQ. CDR3 DNA sequence: TGCGCCAGCAGCCCGGAGCCCAATCAGCCCCAGCATTTT. Its translation is CASSPEPNQPQHF. The entire variable domain, with the rest obtained from reference TRBV5-1 and TRBJ1-5, is as follows: KAGVTQTPRYLIKTRGQQVTLSCSPISGHRSVSWYQQTPGQGLQFLFEYFSETQRNKGNFPGRFSGRQFSNSRSEMNVSTLELGDSALYLCASSPEPNQPQHFGDGTRLSIL.

CDR3 loop: CATSDSTRTAGNEQFF. DNA of the CDR3: TGTGCCACCAGTGATTCCACCCGGACAGCAGGCAATGAGCAGTTCTTC. The V and J genes are TRBV24-1 and TRBJ2-1; D may be TRBD1 (6 bases). Germline CDR1 is KGHDR and CDR2 is SFDVKD. The CDR3 sequence is 16 residues long. V was shortened by 2 bases and J by 6 bases, with 16 bases between the two germline ends.

This chain links TRBV14 with TRBJ1-6, with 9 bases matching TRBD1. From germline, CDR1 is SGHDN and CDR2 FVKESK. The ends lost 1 base at V and 0 bases at J; junction bases unmatched: 7. The CDR3 length is 19 residues. CDR3 sequence reads: CASSQGGQGIISYNSPLHF. CDR3 in DNA: TGTGCCAGCAGCCAAGGAGGACAGGGGATTATCTCCTATAATTCACCCCTCCACTTT.

This chain links TRBV6-5 with TRBJ1-4; no firm D call. Trimming removed 0 bases from V and 5 bases from J, with 13 bases in between. CDR3 length equals 16 residues. Germline V gene lookup returns CDR1 MNHEY and CDR2 SVGAGI. CDR3 amino acids: CASSYSIATANEKLFF. CDR3 nucleotide sequence: TGTGCCAGCAGTTACTCGATAGCTACGGCGAATGAAAAACTGTTTTTT.

The gene calls are TRBV28 and TRBJ1-6; D uncertain. Germline CDR1 MDHEN, CDR2 SYDVKM. The CDR3 has 17 residues. V was trimmed by 6 bases and J by 1 base, leaving 16 bases between them. The CDR3 sequence is CASSTSSGGSYNSPLHF. In DNA, the CDR3 is TGTGCCAGCAGCACCTCTTCGGGTGGTTCCTATAATTCACCCCTCCACTTT.

The CDR3 is CASSITGLETQYF. CDR3 bases: TGTGCCAGTAGTATAACGGGGTTAGAGACCCAGTACTTC. The V call is TRBV19, the J call TRBJ2-5, with a weak D call TRBD2 (5 bases). This CDR3 has 13 residues. CDR1 and CDR2 from the germline V gene are LNHDA and SQIVND (reference sequence). Trimming shortened V by 2 bases and J by 4 bases, and 8 bases separated the two germline ends.

V is TRBV12-3 or TRBV12-4 and J is TRBJ1-4; no firm D call. V was clipped by 3 bases and J by 8 bases, with 7 bases between them. The CDR3 has 12 amino acids. Written as DNA, the CDR3 is TGTGCCAGCAGTTTTATCCGGGAAAAACTGTTTTTT. This encodes CASSFIREKLFF.

The chain uses TRBV7-9 and TRBJ2-1, with D maybe TRBD2 (6 bases). Germline values: CDR1 SEHNR, CDR2 FQNEAQ (reference sequence). The CDR3 consists of 12 residues. V lost 6 bases and J lost 8, with 11 bases in between. The CDR3, as DNA: TGTGCCAGCAGGATGGAGGGCGATGAGCAGTTCTTC. Protein sequence: CASRMEGDEQFF.

This chain uses TRBV11-2 with TRBJ2-7; D not resolved. The germline V and J ends were trimmed by 1 base and 9 bases, with 13 bases remaining between them. The CDR3 length is 13 residues. The germline V gene has CDR1 SGHAT and CDR2 FQNNGV. In DNA form, the CDR3 reads TGTGCCAGCAGCTTAGGACAAATCGATTGGCAGTACTTC. It encodes CASSLGQIDWQYF.

This rearrangement joins TRBV12-3 or TRBV12-4 to TRBJ1-5; TRBD1 might be the D (6 bases). The CDR3 runs 13 residues. The ends were cut back, 6 bases at V and 4 bases at J, with 10 bases in the middle. The CDR3 DNA is TGTGCCAGCAGCCAACAGGGAAATCAGCCCCAGCATTTT. The encoded protein is CASSQQGNQPQHF.

V and J are TRBV7-3 and TRBJ2-3, with 12 positions matching TRBD2. The CDR3 runs to 18 residues. Germline V gene sequence: CDR1 SGHTA, CDR2 FQGTGA. V shed 1 base, J shed 4 bases, and the junction held 9 bases outside the gene matches. CDR3 DNA sequence: TGTGCCAGCAGCTTAAAGATAGGGGGACTAGCGGGCCCAGATACGCAGTATTTT. Its protein is CASSLKIGGLAGPDTQYF.

The chain joins TRBV7-2 to TRBJ2-1; a possible D gene is TRBD2 (5 bases). This CDR3 comprises 13 residues. In germline, CDR1 is SGHTA, CDR2 FQGNSA. V dropped 5 bases and J dropped 7 bases, with 12 bases sitting between them. Here the CDR3 reads CASSIDRRNEQFF. CDR3 nucleotides: TGTGCCAGCAGCATCGACCGGAGGAATGAGCAGTTCTTC.

By share, this clone ranks as medium-sized. The chain is built from TRBV5-6 and TRBJ2-5; no clear D. V lost 2 bases and J 4 bases, leaving 3 bases between the germline ends. This CDR3 has 11 amino acids. CDR1 and CDR2 (germline): SGHDT, YYEEEE. CDR3 sequence: CASSLAETQYF. The CDR3 coding sequence is TGTGCCAGCAGCTTAGCAGAGACCCAGTACTTC.

The DNA for the CDR3 is TGTGCCAGCAGTTTACGGGAGACCCAGTACTTC. Its protein product is CASSLRETQYF. The chain is built from TRBV12-3 or TRBV12-4 and TRBJ2-5; D is unresolved. V shed 2 bases and J shed 5 bases, with 3 bases lying between them. This CDR3 has 11 residues.

The J gene is TRBJ1-5, the V gene TRBV5-3; perhaps TRBD1 as D (6 bases). TRBV5-3 is an open reading frame, and its role is uncertain. V dropped 4 bases and J dropped 4 bases, with 15 bases sitting between them. This CDR3 comprises 15 residues. CDR3 DNA: TGTGCCAGAAGCAGACCGACAGGAGAAAATCAGCCCCAGCATTTT. Translated: CARSRPTGENQPQHF.

This clone was found a few times. This sequence joins TRBV11-3 and TRBJ2-3, with a tentative D call TRBD2 (6 bases). The V end was cut by 5 bases, the J end by 10 bases, with 10 bases between. Per the germline V gene, CDR1 is SGHNT and CDR2 is YENEEA. The CDR3 covers 11 residues. CDR3 sequence reads: CASSQERAQYF. The CDR3 DNA follows: TGTGCCAGCAGCCAGGAGCGGGCGCAGTATTTT.

V and J are TRBV2 and TRBJ2-7, with D tentatively TRBD1 (6 bases). The V gene lost 4 bases and the J gene lost 5 bases, with 12 bases spanning the gap. This CDR3 contains 13 residues. Germline CDR1 and CDR2: SNHLY and FYNNEI. The CDR3, as DNA: TGTGCCAGCAGTGGACGCAGGGGAGACGAGCAGTACTTC. This gives the protein CASSGRRGDEQYF.

This clone was seen only once. The chain couples TRBV7-9 to TRBJ2-5; 7 nucleotides match TRBD2. This CDR3 is built from 14 residues. Trimming took 4 bases from V and 5 from J; bases not matched to a gene: 7. Germline lookup yields CDR1 SEHNR and CDR2 FQNEAQ (reference sequence). CDR3 DNA sequence: TGTGCCAGCAGCTCCCGAAGCGGGGTTGAGACCCAGTACTTC. Translation gives CASSSRSGVETQYF.

The chain joins TRBV28 to TRBJ1-5; 12 nucleotides align to TRBD1. V was pared by 3 bases and J by 8 bases, with 5 bases of the junction left unmatched. The germline V gene has CDR1 MDHEN and CDR2 SYDVKM. This CDR3 has 15 residues. CDR3 coding DNA: TGTGCCAGCAGTTTGGGACAGGGGGCTTTTGAGCCCCAGCATTTT. Amino acids: CASSLGQGAFEPQHF. The entire variable domain, with the rest obtained from reference TRBV28 and TRBJ1-5, is as follows: DVKVTQSSRYLVKRTGEKVFLECVQDMDHENMFWYRQDPGLGLRLIYFSYDVKMKEKGDIPEGYSVSREKKERFSLILESASTNQTSMYLCASSLGQGAFEPQHFGDGTRLSIL.

The genes are TRBV12-3 or TRBV12-4 and TRBJ2-2; D may be TRBD2 (6 bases). Trimming stripped 6 bases from V and 15 bases from J, with 14 bases between. This CDR3 spans 11 amino acids. The CDR3: CASRPDYGLFF. In DNA form, the CDR3 reads TGTGCCAGCAGACCGGACTACGGGTTGTTTTTT.

The chain joins TRBV28 to TRBJ2-7, with D unresolved. CDR1 is MDHEN and CDR2 is SYDVKM in the germline V gene. V was shortened by 3 bases and J by 2 bases, with 11 bases between the two germline ends. This CDR3 contains 14 residues. The CDR3 nucleotides read TGTGCCAGCAGTTTTGTCTTAAAAACCTACGAGCAGTACTTC. This translates into CASSFVLKTYEQYF.